One sample yielded the 9 T cell receptor beta chains listed below, sequenced in a study of CD8 T cells in Susac syndrome (dated by TCRdb to the late 2010s). The method behind the library was the immunoSEQ multiplex PCR assay. RNA was extracted with the RNeasy kit and roughly 0.45 to 1 ug was reverse transcribed using random hexamers. In TCRdb, the public reads were trimmed at Q25 with fastp and aligned with MiXCR, with productive beta chains retained. Every CDR3 protein is listed once, alongside the most common genes and DNA of its rows. This sample lists some 150,000 distinct CDR3 sequences; 95% were detected once. The ten largest clonotypes hold 0.13% to 0.15% of the sample. The sequenced sample consisted of CD4+ T cells from PBMCs. The receptors originated from a human donor with Susac syndrome.

This clonotype was counted a single time. The chain couples TRBV14 to TRBJ1-1; possibly TRBD1 for D (5 bases). Between the trimmed V and J ends, which lost 4 bases and 0 bases, there was a span of 9 bases. This CDR3 is 14 amino acids long. Germline values: CDR1 SGHDN, CDR2 FVKESK. CDR3 coding DNA: TGTGCCAGCAGCCCCAGGGTCATGAACACTGAAGCTTTCTTT. It yields the protein CASSPRVMNTEAFF.

The chain uses TRBV28 and TRBJ2-7, with TRBD1 as a possible D gene (5 bases). CDR3 length equals 14 residues. Germline values: CDR1 MDHEN, CDR2 SYDVKM. V was trimmed by 3 bases and J by 4 bases, leaving 13 bases between them. The CDR3 loop reads CASSLGSSGYEQYF. CDR3 bases: TGTGCCAGCAGTTTGGGGTCCTCAGGGTACGAGCAGTACTTC.

The rearrangement uses TRBV20-1 and TRBJ1-6; D is unresolved. Between the trimmed V and J ends, which lost 1 base and 5 bases, there was a span of 15 bases. Germline lookup yields CDR1 DFQATT and CDR2 SNEGSKA (reference sequence). This CDR3 comprises 16 residues. The CDR3 DNA follows: TGCAGTGCTAGAGTACGCCTGCGGCAGGATAATTCACCCCTCCACTTT. It specifies CSARVRLRQDNSPLHF.

The chain has TRBV20-1 and TRBJ1-1, with D perhaps TRBD1 (5 bases). This CDR3 is built from 13 residues. V gave up 0 bases and J gave up 7 bases, with 12 bases separating them. From germline, CDR1 is DFQATT and CDR2 SNEGSKA (reference sequence). CDR3 nucleotide sequence: TGCAGTGCTAGAGAAGGGGCGCGGTTTGAAGCTTTCTTT. It translates to CSAREGARFEAFF.

The V and J genes are TRBV29-1 and TRBJ2-3, with 7 nucleotides matching TRBD1. Germline V gives CDR1 SQVTM, CDR2 ANQGSEA. Unmatched junction bases numbered 6, after V lost 3 bases and J lost 3 bases. There are 14 residues in the CDR3. The CDR3 DNA follows: TGCAGCGTTGAGGGCAGGGGGTGGACAGATACGCAGTATTTT. This gives the protein CSVEGRGWTDTQYF.

The chain joins TRBV19 to TRBJ2-7, with D maybe TRBD2 (5 bases). Deletions cut 5 bases from V and 0 bases from J, with 11 bases between. There are 14 residues in the CDR3. The germline gives CDR1 LNHDA, CDR2 SQIVND (reference sequence). The CDR3 sequence: CASSDLASSYEQYF. The CDR3 DNA sequence: TGTGCCAGTAGTGATTTAGCGAGCTCCTACGAGCAGTACTTC. The whole variable domain, remainder taken from reference TRBV19 and TRBJ2-7, is DGGITQSPKYLFRKEGQNVTLSCEQNLNHDAMYWYRQDPGQGLRLIYYSQIVNDFQKGDIAEGYSVSREKKESFPLTVTSAQKNPTAFYLCASSDLASSYEQYFGPGTRLTVT.

The gene calls are TRBV25-1 and TRBJ1-4, with D perhaps matching TRBD1 (5 bases). The CDR3 contains 14 residues. Trimming left V 11 bases short and J 6 bases short, with 19 bases between. Per the germline V gene, CDR1 is MGHDK and CDR2 is SYGVNS. The chain's CDR3 is CASIQRGIDEKLFF. CDR3 nucleotides: TGTGCCTCCATTCAACGGGGCATAGATGAAAAACTGTTTTTT.

This clonotype appeared a single time. The chain has TRBV6-5 and TRBJ2-5; 7 bases map to TRBD2. Looked up from germline, CDR1 is MNHEY and CDR2 is SVGAGI. After removal of 2 bases from V and 2 bases from J, the junction contained 5 bases not matched to a gene. The CDR3 is 15 amino acids. The CDR3 sequence: CASSYGWGGQETQYF. CDR3 sequence (DNA): TGTGCCAGCAGTTACGGGTGGGGGGGACAAGAGACCCAGTACTTC.

The V gene is TRBV12-3 or TRBV12-4, the J gene TRBJ1-2; D not certain. There are 13 residues in the CDR3. With 3 bases removed from V and 5 bases from J, the gap between germline ends came to 10 bases. The CDR3 reads CASSLAAEYGYTF. The DNA of the CDR3 is TGTGCCAGCAGTTTGGCGGCAGAGTATGGCTACACCTTC.